At least ten counts were recorded for the clone carrying this TCR beta chain. Donors each provided roughly 11 milliliters of peripheral blood. The CDR3 sequence is 12 residues long. The germline gives CDR1 SQVTM, CDR2 ANQGSEA. V lost 6 bases and J lost 1, with 9 bases in between. This sample was taken from a study of blood T cells in healthy people across ages. A second PCR, run for about 7 to 11 cycles, used a sample-barcoded 5' primer plus a J-beta primer mix. One entry per CDR3 protein results from TCRdb running MiXCR on the 5' RACE reads. The sample has 2 million or so distinct CDR3 sequences, roughly 49% seen once; the top ten hold approximately 2.1%.

The J gene is TRBJ1-1, the V gene TRBV29-1, with D possibly matching TRBD1 (5 bases). This TCR derives from a woman in her thirties or forties in good health. Sequenced: blood. CDR3 loop: CSVGQPNTEAFF. CDR3 sequence (DNA): TGCAGCGTCGGACAACCGAACACTGAAGCTTTCTTT. Full variable domain (rest looked up from reference TRBV29-1 and TRBJ1-1): SAVISQKPSRDICQRGTSLTIQCQVDSQVTMMFWYRQQPGQSLTLIATANQGSEATYESGFVIDKFPISRPNLTFSTLTVSNMSPEDSSIYLCSVGQPNTEAFFGQGTRLTVV.